This T cell receptor (beta chain) was sequenced in a study of T cells in tuberculosis. On the study more broadly: In South Africa, adults with active tuberculosis were compared with IGRA-negative and latently infected IGRA-positive adolescents.

Study-level findings and limits: GEM motif frequencies gave 70% accuracy; the GMM repertoire gave roughly 90%.

The sample's time point: new active TB diagnosis, blood taken before or within 7 days of starting treatment. Positive smear microscopy and/or M. tuberculosis culture confirmed active disease. With respect to this clone: The antigen remains undetermined.

Repertoires were generated with immunoSEQ multiplex PCR, while TCRdb's copy carries only in-frame clones and drops some. The repertoire holds 25,000 to 35,000 clones, around 90% seen once, with approximately 6.2% in the top ten. This TCR was sampled from an adult with tuberculosis. Sequencing was performed on PBMCs, taken at tuberculosis diagnosis.

The CDR3 DNA follows: TGTGCCAGCAGCCCTTCCCTCGGAGGGGAACAAGAGACCCAGTACTTC. It is translated as CASSPSLGGEQETQYF. The rearrangement uses TRBV4-2 and TRBJ2-5; weak D call: TRBD2 (6 bases). Trimming pared 4 bases from V and 2 bases from J, leaving 17 bases between. The V gene's germline CDR1 is LGHNA and CDR2 YNFKEQ. The CDR3 consists of 16 residues.